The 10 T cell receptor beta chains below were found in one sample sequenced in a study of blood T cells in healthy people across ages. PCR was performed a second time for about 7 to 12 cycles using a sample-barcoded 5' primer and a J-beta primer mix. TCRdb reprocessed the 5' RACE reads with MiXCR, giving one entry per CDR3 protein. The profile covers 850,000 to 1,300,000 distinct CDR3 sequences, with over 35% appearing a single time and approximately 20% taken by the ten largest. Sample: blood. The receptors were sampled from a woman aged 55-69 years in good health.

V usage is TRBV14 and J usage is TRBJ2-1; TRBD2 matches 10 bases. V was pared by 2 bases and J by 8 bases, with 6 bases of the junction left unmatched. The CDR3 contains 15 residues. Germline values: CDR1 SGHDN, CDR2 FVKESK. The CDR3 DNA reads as TGTGCCAGCAGCCAACAGCTAGCGGGAGCCGATGAGCAGTTCTTC. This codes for CASSQQLAGADEQFF.

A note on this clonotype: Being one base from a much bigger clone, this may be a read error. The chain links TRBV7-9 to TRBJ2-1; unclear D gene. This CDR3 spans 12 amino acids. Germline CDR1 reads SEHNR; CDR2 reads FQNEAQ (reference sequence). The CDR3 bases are TGTTCCAGCAGCTTGGAAAGTACTCGGCTGTTCTTC. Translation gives CSSSLESTRLFF.

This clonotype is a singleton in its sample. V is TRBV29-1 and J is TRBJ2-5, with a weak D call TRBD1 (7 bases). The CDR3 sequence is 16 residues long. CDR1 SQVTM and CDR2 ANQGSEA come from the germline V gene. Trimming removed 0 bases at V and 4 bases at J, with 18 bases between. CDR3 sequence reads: CSVEEPRQGAGETQYF. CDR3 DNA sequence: TGCAGCGTTGAAGAGCCGAGACAGGGAGCGGGAGAGACCCAGTACTTC.

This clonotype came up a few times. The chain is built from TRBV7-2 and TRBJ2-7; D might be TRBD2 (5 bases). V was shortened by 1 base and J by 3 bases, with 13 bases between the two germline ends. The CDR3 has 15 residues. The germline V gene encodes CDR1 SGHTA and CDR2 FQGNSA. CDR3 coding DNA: TGTGCCAGCAGCTTAGGAGGTAGCGTCTACTACGAGCAGTACTTC. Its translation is CASSLGGSVYYEQYF.

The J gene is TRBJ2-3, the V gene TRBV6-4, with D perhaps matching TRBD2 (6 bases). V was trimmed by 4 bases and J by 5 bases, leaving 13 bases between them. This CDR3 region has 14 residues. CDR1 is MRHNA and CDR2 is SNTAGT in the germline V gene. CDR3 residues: CASSGDSTGDTQYF. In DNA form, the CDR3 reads TGTGCCAGCAGTGGGGACTCGACCGGAGATACGCAGTATTTT.

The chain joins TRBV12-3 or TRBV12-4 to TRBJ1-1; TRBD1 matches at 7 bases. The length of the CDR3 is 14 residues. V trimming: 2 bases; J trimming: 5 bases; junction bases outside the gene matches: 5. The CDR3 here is CASSLWDSMTEAFF. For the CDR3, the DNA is TGTGCCAGCAGTTTATGGGACAGTATGACTGAAGCTTTCTTT.

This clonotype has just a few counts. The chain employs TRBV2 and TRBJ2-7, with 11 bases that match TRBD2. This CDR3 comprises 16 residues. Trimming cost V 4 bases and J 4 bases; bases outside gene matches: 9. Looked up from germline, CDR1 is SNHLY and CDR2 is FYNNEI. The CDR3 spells CASSVRSGRALYEQYF. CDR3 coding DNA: TGTGCCAGCAGTGTGCGTAGCGGGAGGGCCTTGTACGAGCAGTACTTC.

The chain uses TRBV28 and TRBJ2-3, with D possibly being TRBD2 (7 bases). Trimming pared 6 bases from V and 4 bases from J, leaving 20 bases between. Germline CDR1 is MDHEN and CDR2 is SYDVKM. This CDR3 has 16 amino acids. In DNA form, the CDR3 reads TGTGCCAGCAGGAGGGGGGGATTAGGGGAGGCAGATACGCAGTATTTT. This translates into CASRRGGLGEADTQYF. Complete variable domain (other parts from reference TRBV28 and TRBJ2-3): DVKVTQSSRYLVKRTGEKVFLECVQDMDHENMFWYRQDPGLGLRLIYFSYDVKMKEKGDIPEGYSVSREKKERFSLILESASTNQTSMYLCASRRGGLGEADTQYFGPGTRLTVL.

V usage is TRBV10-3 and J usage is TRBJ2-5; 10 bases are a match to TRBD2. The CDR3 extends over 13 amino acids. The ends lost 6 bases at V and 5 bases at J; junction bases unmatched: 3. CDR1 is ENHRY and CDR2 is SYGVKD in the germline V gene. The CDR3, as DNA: TGTGCCATCAGAAGTAGCGGGAGGGAGACCCAGTACTTC. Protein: CAIRSSGRETQYF.

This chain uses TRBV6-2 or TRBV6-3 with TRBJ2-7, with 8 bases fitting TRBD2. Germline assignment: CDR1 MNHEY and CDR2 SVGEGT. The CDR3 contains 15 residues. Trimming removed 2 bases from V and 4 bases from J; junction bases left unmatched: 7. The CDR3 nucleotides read TGTGCCAGCAGTTACCAAGCGGGAGTGGGATACGAGCAGTACTTC. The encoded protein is CASSYQAGVGYEQYF.